This T cell receptor beta chain emerged from a study of blood T cells in healthy people across ages (dated by TCRdb to between 2015 and 2017). About the study as a whole: In model experiments, template switching captured about one uniquely barcoded TCR beta cDNA molecule for every two T cells. To avoid experimental bias, donors of different ages were randomly spread across the sequencing lanes. The study analyzed two additional independent replicas of 1 million unique cDNA reads from the same blood draw for two donors, one aged 18 to 30 and one aged 80 or older. To track age-related changes in TCR beta repertoire diversity, the study relied on deep sequencing normalized with unique cDNA molecular identifiers. Donors were grouped into four age groups: young (average 16 years), middle-aged (less than 40), aged (roughly 67) and long-lived (about 89).

General study outcomes and caveats: Observed TCR beta diversity per million T cells fell roughly linearly with age, and a significant reduction was already apparent by age about 38. Estimates of total diversity based on one million sequenced T cells were considered lower bounds and underestimates. Because profiling used bulk unsorted PBMCs, naive and antigen-experienced compartments could not be compared conclusively. Compared with the aged group, the long-lived group had more naive CD4+ T cells, fewer expanded clones and increased TCR diversity, a pattern suggesting age selection. The percentage of naive T cells measured by flow cytometry correlated strongly with observed TCR beta diversity. Because the CMV infection status of the donors was unknown, age-related changes in expanded clonotypes may potentially have been confounded.

The roughly 39 donors, aged about 6 to 95 years, were systemically healthy Caucasian individuals from Russia. Each donor gave around 9 milliliters of peripheral blood, collected into EDTA-treated Vacutainer tubes. PBMCs were isolated by Ficoll-Paque density-gradient centrifugation, with at least 6 million obtained per sample. Trizol reagent was used to extract total RNA from PBMCs, with at least 5.5 micrograms per sample. Naive CD45RAhigh/CD27high T cell percentages were measured by flow cytometry on a PBMC aliquot from every donor. Spanning cysteine to phenylalanine, the CDR3 consists of 12 amino acids. The read is trimmed to its CDR3 DNA, 36 bases read in frame from base 1. V and J are truncated by 1 base and 5 bases respectively, leaving an intervening sequence of 5 bases. The CDR1 and CDR2 encoded by the germline V gene are MGHDK and SYGVNS. The receptor library was made with 5' RACE. Sequenced using an Illumina HiSeq 2500. The second PCR ran for about 6 to 12 cycles and used a J-beta primer mix along with a sample-barcoded 5' primer. A unique molecular identifier was introduced onto each TCR beta cDNA molecule by a template-switch 5' adaptor carrying 12 random nucleotides. Each sample yielded at least 2.5 million CDR3-containing paired-end reads. All of the RNA was converted into first-strand cDNA using the Mint cDNA synthesis kit, with a TRBC-specific oligonucleotide serving as the primer. Following uracil-DNA glycosylase treatment, a first 18-cycle PCR with universal primers M1SS and BC2_uni_R was performed on all cDNA. The authors' pipeline ran thus. Each sample was normalized by randomly selecting 1 million high-quality reads, each carrying a distinct molecular identifier. Reads sharing molecular identifiers were discarded rather than binned into consensus sequences. MiTCR, with a Q25 quality threshold and the strictest error-elimination algorithm, was used for CDR3 identification, clonotype clustering and error correction. A nonparametric unseen species model with Euler transformation was used to estimate a lower bound on total TCR beta diversity. The raw public reads went through TCRdb reprocessing: fastp at Q25, MiXCR clone calling, in-frame beta chains kept. Records with the same CDR3 protein are collapsed into one entry carrying the most frequent genes and DNA. The V and J calls were determined by TCRdb, not by the authors. This sample lists over 1,200,000 distinct CDR3 sequences; 55% to 75% were detected once. Of the sample, 5.5% to 8% is held by the ten largest clones.

Note on this clonotype: Its recognized antigen is unknown. No qualities accompany the bases; no much larger clone lies one base away.

This TCR was sampled from a man between 18 and 29 years old in good health. The sequenced sample was blood. The chain employs TRBV25-1 and TRBJ1-1; no D gene is confidently identified. The sequenced DNA: TGTGCCAGCAGTGAATCTCCGACTGAAGCTTTCTTT. Its product reads: CASSESPTEAFF.